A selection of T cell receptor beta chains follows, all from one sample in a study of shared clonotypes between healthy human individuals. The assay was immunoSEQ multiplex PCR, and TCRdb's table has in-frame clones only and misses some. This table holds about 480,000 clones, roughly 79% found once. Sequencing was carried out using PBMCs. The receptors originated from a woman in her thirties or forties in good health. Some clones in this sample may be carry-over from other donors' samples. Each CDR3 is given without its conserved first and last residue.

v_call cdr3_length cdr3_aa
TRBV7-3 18 ASSRHNRHGADSFTDTQY
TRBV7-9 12 ASSFRTGEPKAF
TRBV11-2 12 ASSQLGGRETQY
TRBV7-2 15 ASSIFKTGTGVYEQY
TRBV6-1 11 ASMRQLGYGYT
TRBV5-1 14 ASSVAGGNGNTEAF
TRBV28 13 ASSLAGVTTDTQY
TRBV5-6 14 ASSLGGWGSSYEQY
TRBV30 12 AWSVLTGRDGYT
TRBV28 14 ASSFVTGTGTDTQY
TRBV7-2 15 ASSLFPTLAGGNEQF
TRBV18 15 ASSPTSGRGGYNEQF
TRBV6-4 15 ASSDSIGPRGRYGYT
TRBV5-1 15 ASSIPVTESGQETQY
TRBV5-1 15 ASSPAGQGANTGELF
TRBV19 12 ASSIGLVGYEQF
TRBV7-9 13 ASSHGLAAQETQY
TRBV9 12 ASSHSGAPYEQY
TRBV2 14 ASSEDTGASNYGYT
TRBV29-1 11 SVEEHDQETQY